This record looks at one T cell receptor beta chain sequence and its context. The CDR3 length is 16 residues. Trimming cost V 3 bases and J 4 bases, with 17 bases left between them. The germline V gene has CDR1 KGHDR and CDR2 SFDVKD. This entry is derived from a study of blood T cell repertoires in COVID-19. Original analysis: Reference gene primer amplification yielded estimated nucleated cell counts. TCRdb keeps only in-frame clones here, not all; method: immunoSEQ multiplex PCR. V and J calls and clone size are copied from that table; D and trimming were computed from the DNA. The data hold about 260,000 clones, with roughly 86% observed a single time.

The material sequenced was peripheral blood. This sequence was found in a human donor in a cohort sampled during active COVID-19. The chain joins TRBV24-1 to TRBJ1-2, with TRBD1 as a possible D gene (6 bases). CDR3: CATSDTSTGLSYGYTF. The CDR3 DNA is TGTGCCACCAGTGATACGTCGACAGGTTTATCCTATGGCTACACCTTC.